This is a list of T cell receptor beta chains from one sample in a study of radiation and T cells in renal cell carcinoma. This table comes from immunoSEQ multiplex PCR, and its TCRdb copy is limited to in-frame clones, with some not included. Of about 120,000 clones listed, roughly four fifths are singletons. The specimen comprised blood, sampled from a patient whose treatment included radiotherapy and nephrectomy. Every receptor here comes from a woman in her sixties with renal cell carcinoma. CDR3s include the opening cysteine and the closing phenylalanine or tryptophan. A D gene is named only where the DNA matches it firmly. Expanded clones are given a class, and other clones once, few, many or no size at all.

d_gene	v_gene	j_gene	abundance	CDR3aa	CDR3nt
NA	TRBV19	TRBJ2-3	NA	CASSIGRVTDTQYF	TGTGCCAGTAGTATTGGCAGGGTCACAGATACGCAGTATTTT
NA	TRBV29-1	TRBJ1-1	NA	CSVEGRLARTEAFF	TGCAGCGTTGAAGGTCGGCTGGCGAGGACTGAAGCTTTCTTT
NA	TRBV4-3	TRBJ2-1	NA	CASSQDPGRRRGEQFF	TGCGCCAGCAGCCAAGACCCCGGGAGAAGGAGGGGTGAGCAGTTCTTC
NA	TRBV10-3	TRBJ1-1	NA	CAISPRDTDSEAFF	TGTGCCATCAGTCCCCGGGACACGGACTCAGAAGCTTTCTTT
TRBD1	TRBV5-1	TRBJ1-4	NA	CASSLVGQGVWEKLFF	TGCGCCAGCAGCTTGGTAGGACAGGGGGTTTGGGAAAAACTGTTTTTT
TRBD2	TRBV7-6	TRBJ2-2	NA	CASSSLARDTGELFF	TGTGCCAGCAGCTCACTAGCGAGAGACACCGGGGAGCTGTTTTTT
TRBD1	TRBV6-5	TRBJ1-5	NA	CASSPRGRNQPQHF	TGTGCCAGCAGTCCCAGGGGGCGGAATCAGCCCCAGCATTTT
TRBD2	TRBV7-2	TRBJ2-7	NA	CASSFTSGGWGEQYF	TGTGCCAGCAGCTTCACTAGCGGGGGTTGGGGGGAGCAGTACTTC
TRBD2	TRBV5-1	TRBJ2-7	NA	CASSLGPPGGGVSYEQYF	TGCGCCAGCAGCTTGGGGCCCCCTGGCGGGGGGGTATCCTACGAGCAGTACTTC
NA	TRBV6-1	TRBJ1-2	NA	CASSESGGSIYGYTF	TGTGCCAGCAGTGAGTCGGGGGGCAGCATCTATGGCTACACCTTC
TRBD1	TRBV6-6	TRBJ1-5	NA	CASTQGASNQPQHF	TGTGCCAGCACACAGGGGGCGAGCAATCAGCCCCAGCATTTT
TRBD1	TRBV6-5	TRBJ1-6	NA	CASSIGTGKNSPLHF	TGTGCCAGCAGCATCGGGACAGGGAAAAATTCACCCCTCCACTTT
NA	TRBV9	TRBJ2-2	few	CASSVEWTGELFF	TGTGCCAGCAGCGTAGAGTGGACCGGGGAGCTGTTTTTT
NA	TRBV4-3	TRBJ1-2	once	CASSLDTLAGRGGYTF	TGCGCCAGCAGCCTAGACACCCTGGCAGGGAGGGGGGGCTACACCTTC
NA	TRBV28	TRBJ1-2	NA	CASSLGPFNYGYTF	TGTGCCAGCTCTTTGGGACCGTTTAACTATGGCTACACCTTC
TRBD2	TRBV5-4	TRBJ2-1	NA	CASSSGSGGAGEQFF	TGTGCCAGCAGCTCCGGTAGCGGGGGGGCTGGTGAGCAGTTCTTC
NA	TRBV6-5	TRBJ2-7	NA	CASSYGREIYEQYF	TGTGCCAGCAGTTACGGCAGGGAGATCTACGAGCAGTACTTC
NA	TRBV7-9	TRBJ1-4	NA	CASSGDIATNEKLFF	TGTGCCAGCAGCGGCGACATAGCAACTAATGAAAAACTGTTTTTT
NA	TRBV4-1	TRBJ1-2	NA	CASSQARRGNYGYTF	TGCGCCAGCAGCCAAGCAAGACGGGGAAACTATGGCTACACCTTC
NA	TRBV2	TRBJ1-4	NA	CASRRDGEKLFF	TGTGCCAGCAGAAGGGATGGCGAAAAACTGTTTTTT
TRBD2	TRBV7-9	TRBJ2-1	NA	CASSLQLAGYNEQFF	TGTGCCAGCAGCCTACAACTAGCGGGATACAATGAGCAGTTCTTC
NA	TRBV28	TRBJ2-3	NA	CASSLLGGGTDTQYF	TGTGCCAGCAGTTTATTGGGCGGGGGCACAGATACGCAGTATTTT
NA	TRBV7-3	TRBJ2-3	once	CASSRMPADTQYF	TGTGCCAGCAGTCGAATGCCGGCAGATACGCAGTATTTT
NA	TRBV28	TRBJ2-7	NA	CASSSPPGPQYF	TGTGCCAGCAGCAGCCCCCCGGGCCCACAGTACTTC
TRBD1	TRBV30	TRBJ2-7	NA	CATLPGQGNYEQYF	TGTGCCACCCTTCCGGGACAGGGGAATTACGAGCAGTACTTC
TRBD2	TRBV7-3	TRBJ2-1	NA	CASSFLVAGGGNEQFF	TGTGCCAGCAGCTTTTTAGTAGCGGGAGGGGGCAATGAGCAGTTCTTC
NA	TRBV6-5	TRBJ1-6	NA	CASSSTGQTNSPLHF	TGTGCCAGCAGCTCTACAGGACAGACTAATTCACCCCTCCACTTT
NA	TRBV4-1	TRBJ2-3	NA	CASSQDPGADTDTQYF	TGCGCCAGCAGCCAAGATCCAGGGGCCGACACAGATACGCAGTATTTT
NA	TRBV19	TRBJ2-2	once	CASMGRANTGELFF	TGTGCCAGTATGGGCAGGGCGAACACCGGGGAGCTGTTTTTT
TRBD1	TRBV28	TRBJ1-2	few	CASSSGQGGGYTF	TGTGCCAGCAGTTCGGGACAGGGAGGTGGCTACACCTTC
NA	TRBV27	TRBJ2-7	NA	CAKQIPGQLTYEQYF	TGTGCCAAACAGATTCCGGGACAATTAACCTACGAGCAGTACTTC
TRBD2	TRBV2	TRBJ2-3	NA	CATLAGGPGDTQYF	TGTGCCACACTAGCGGGGGGGCCCGGTGATACGCAGTATTTT
TRBD2	TRBV5-1	TRBJ2-1	NA	CASTPFSGGSSYNEQFF	TGCGCCAGCACTCCCTTTAGCGGGGGGAGCTCCTACAATGAGCAGTTCTTC
TRBD1	TRBV19	TRBJ1-6	NA	CASSSPGTVPNSPLHF	TGTGCCAGTAGTTCCCCCGGGACAGTCCCAAATTCACCCCTCCACTTT
NA	TRBV6-6	TRBJ1-5	NA	CASSPRVYSNQPQHF	TGTGCCAGCAGTCCCCGGGTGTATAGCAATCAGCCCCAGCATTTT